The sequence of this T cell receptor (beta chain) was determined in a study of regulatory T cells in long-lasting Graves disease. CDR3-region Arm-PCR and iRepertoire HTBI primers produced the TCR beta libraries. TCRdb redid the calling of the multiplex PCR reads with MiXCR, one entry per CDR3 protein. The profile covers 250,000 to 300,000 distinct CDR3 sequences, with about 20% appearing a single time and 14% taken by the ten largest. This clonotype occurred many times. Time point denoted: newly diagnosed GD, antithyroid drugs for less than 3 months. The TCR library used RNA extracted from PBMCs. V shed 1 base and J 1 base; nucleotides not matched to a gene: 8. The CDR3 runs 17 residues. The germline V gene has CDR1 SGHRS and CDR2 YFSETQ. These same records also appear under a second study, on T cells in Graves' hyperthyroidism and ophthalmopathy. That investigation notes: Most clonotypes that expanded in the thyroid above 0.001 also showed up in blood.

The clonotype was recovered from a woman in her 30s with Graves disease. The specimen was peripheral blood mononuclear cells (PBMCs), collected at new diagnosis, from a patient treated with antithyroid drugs. The chain recombines TRBV5-1 with TRBJ2-3; 8 positions match TRBD2. CDR3: CASSLYGGASGTDTQYF. DNA for the CDR3: TGCGCCAGCAGCTTGTACGGGGGGGCCTCTGGCACAGATACGCAGTATTTT.